This T cell receptor beta chain is drawn from a study of T cell responses to AZD1222 COVID-19 vaccine. Some clones are missing from TCRdb's copy, which holds only in-frame ones; the method was immunoSEQ multiplex PCR. The sample carries roughly 150,000 clones, 90% recorded once. Study results and limitations: Unmutated variant regions are reportedly targeted by nearly half of spike-specific TCRs. There were mostly white British donors and more females than males, and clonal diversity was possibly underestimated. Of the AZD1222 recipients, only 5 or 6 were seropositive at baseline.

Samples with a second dose at about 4 or about 12 weeks were pooled together. As concerns this clone: Its antigen is as yet unknown.

V lost 1 base to trimming and J lost 4 bases; unmatched junction nucleotides: 0. The CDR3 sequence is 13 residues long. CDR1 and CDR2 from the germline V gene are SGDLS and YYNGEE. The J gene is TRBJ2-3, the V gene TRBV9; 7 bases fit TRBD1. The origin of this receptor is an adult who received the AZD1222 COVID-19 vaccine. Sequenced material: peripheral blood, taken 28 days after the second AZD1222 dose. The CDR3 coding sequence is TGTGCCAGCAGCGTAACAGGGGCAGATACGCAGTATTTT. Encoded protein: CASSVTGADTQYF.